This is a list of T cell receptor beta chains from one sample in a study of shared clonotypes between healthy human individuals. Repertoires were generated with immunoSEQ multiplex PCR, while TCRdb's copy carries only in-frame clones and drops some. This sample has some 2,500,000 clones, with approximately 93% found just once. Sequenced material: naive CD4+ T cells from PBMCs. The source of these receptors is a man younger than 35 in good health. Some clones in this sample may be carry-over from other donors' samples. Each CDR3 is given with its conserved first and last residue. The D gene is left open where the match is weak. Where a row states a size, it is once, few, many or the class of an expanded clone; other rows omit it.

j_call: TRBJ2-1
d_call: -
v_call: TRBV7-9
clone_size: -
cdr3_aa: CASSRLTGMSSYNEQFF
cdr3_nt: TGTGCCAGCAGCCGTTTAACAGGGATGAGCTCCTACAATGAGCAGTTCTTC

j_call: TRBJ2-2
d_call: -
v_call: TRBV5-6
clone_size: -
cdr3_aa: CASSHYDPTRSAGELFF
cdr3_nt: TGTGCCAGCAGCCATTACGACCCTACTAGGAGCGCCGGGGAGCTGTTTTTT

j_call: TRBJ1-5
d_call: -
v_call: TRBV19
clone_size: -
cdr3_aa: CASSIGRPQGQPQHF
cdr3_nt: TGTGCCAGTAGTATCGGGCGGCCTCAGGGGCAGCCCCAGCATTTT

j_call: TRBJ1-1
d_call: TRBD1
v_call: TRBV9
clone_size: -
cdr3_aa: CASSPIGGTGFEAFF
cdr3_nt: TGTGCCAGCAGCCCCATAGGCGGGACAGGGTTCGAAGCTTTCTTT

j_call: TRBJ2-6
d_call: -
v_call: TRBV28
clone_size: -
cdr3_aa: CATTGGDTSGANVLTF
cdr3_nt: TGTGCCACCACAGGGGGGGATACCTCTGGGGCCAACGTCCTGACTTTC

j_call: TRBJ2-2
d_call: -
v_call: TRBV6-6
clone_size: -
cdr3_aa: CASLVSNTGELFF
cdr3_nt: TGTGCCAGCCTGGTATCAAACACCGGGGAGCTGTTTTTT

j_call: TRBJ2-7
d_call: -
v_call: TRBV5-1
clone_size: -
cdr3_aa: CASSLEGRLGEQYF
cdr3_nt: TGCGCCAGCAGCTTGGAGGGACGTCTTGGGGAGCAGTACTTC

j_call: TRBJ2-2
d_call: -
v_call: TRBV18
clone_size: -
cdr3_aa: CASSPLRVGSTGELFF
cdr3_nt: TGTGCCAGCTCACCTCTCCGGGTGGGGTCCACCGGGGAGCTGTTTTTT

j_call: TRBJ1-2
d_call: -
v_call: TRBV29-1
clone_size: -
cdr3_aa: CSVHNYGYTF
cdr3_nt: TGCAGCGTTCACAACTATGGCTACACCTTC

j_call: TRBJ1-5
d_call: -
v_call: TRBV28
clone_size: -
cdr3_aa: CASILIGNGNQPQHF
cdr3_nt: TGTGCCAGCATTTTAATAGGGAATGGCAATCAGCCCCAGCATTTT

j_call: TRBJ2-1
d_call: -
v_call: TRBV29-1
clone_size: -
cdr3_aa: CSVDTPGDEQFF
cdr3_nt: TGCAGCGTTGACACGCCTGGGGATGAGCAGTTCTTC

j_call: TRBJ2-7
d_call: -
v_call: TRBV20-1
clone_size: -
cdr3_aa: CSAKAFYEQYF
cdr3_nt: TGCAGTGCAAAGGCATTCTACGAGCAGTACTTC

j_call: TRBJ1-1
d_call: TRBD1
v_call: TRBV2
clone_size: -
cdr3_aa: CASRQDRGWNTEAFF
cdr3_nt: TGTGCCAGCAGACAGGACAGGGGATGGAACACTGAAGCTTTCTTT

j_call: TRBJ2-1
d_call: TRBD2
v_call: TRBV11-2
clone_size: once
cdr3_aa: CASSLRTSGLYNEQFF
cdr3_nt: TGTGCCAGCAGCCTACGGACTAGCGGACTCTACAATGAGCAGTTCTTC

j_call: TRBJ2-7
d_call: -
v_call: TRBV7-9
clone_size: -
cdr3_aa: CASSLALTVPYEQYF
cdr3_nt: TGTGCCAGCAGCTTAGCGTTAACGGTTCCCTACGAGCAGTACTTC

j_call: TRBJ2-7
d_call: -
v_call: TRBV19
clone_size: -
cdr3_aa: CASSRGSLSYEQYF
cdr3_nt: TGTGCCAGTAGTAGGGGTAGTCTTTCCTACGAGCAGTACTTC

j_call: TRBJ2-1
d_call: TRBD2
v_call: TRBV28
clone_size: -
cdr3_aa: CATSRAGLDIYNEQFF
cdr3_nt: TGTGCCACCTCTAGGGCGGGACTAGATATTTACAATGAGCAGTTCTTC

j_call: TRBJ1-5
d_call: -
v_call: TRBV19
clone_size: once
cdr3_aa: CASSVRGRRSNQPQHF
cdr3_nt: TGTGCCAGTAGTGTAAGGGGCCGACGGAGCAATCAGCCCCAGCATTTT

j_call: TRBJ1-1
d_call: TRBD1
v_call: TRBV11-2
clone_size: -
cdr3_aa: CASSLRPPQGIGTEAFF
cdr3_nt: TGTGCCAGCAGCTTAAGGCCCCCACAGGGGATTGGAACTGAAGCTTTCTTT

j_call: TRBJ2-3
d_call: -
v_call: TRBV4-1
clone_size: -
cdr3_aa: CASSQDRVRF
cdr3_nt: TGCGCCAGCAGCCAAGATAGGGTTAGGTTT

j_call: TRBJ1-5
d_call: -
v_call: TRBV30
clone_size: -
cdr3_aa: CAWSVGGGQPQHF
cdr3_nt: TGTGCCTGGAGTGTAGGGGGTGGCCAGCCCCAGCATTTT

j_call: TRBJ2-5
d_call: -
v_call: TRBV29-1
clone_size: -
cdr3_aa: CSVGGHLQETQYF
cdr3_nt: TGCAGCGTCGGAGGACACCTTCAAGAGACCCAGTACTTC

j_call: TRBJ1-4
d_call: -
v_call: TRBV25-1
clone_size: -
cdr3_aa: CASSDSRGSNEKLFF
cdr3_nt: TGTGCCAGCAGTGACAGTAGGGGATCTAATGAAAAACTGTTTTTT

j_call: TRBJ2-7
d_call: -
v_call: TRBV19
clone_size: -
cdr3_aa: CASSSGRWGNEQYF
cdr3_nt: TGTGCCAGTAGCTCGGGCAGGTGGGGGAACGAGCAGTACTTC

j_call: TRBJ1-5
d_call: -
v_call: TRBV6-5
clone_size: once
cdr3_aa: CASMQGSNQPQHF
cdr3_nt: TGTGCCAGCATGCAGGGAAGCAATCAGCCCCAGCATTTT